Sequencing of this TCR beta chain was carried out in a study of blood T cell repertoires in COVID-19. The wider study: From T cells, B-cell-depleted T cells, or PBMCs came the material, which was cDNA or gDNA.

Original processing notes: Estimates of nucleated cell counts were drawn from the amplification of reference gene primers. Produced via immunoSEQ multiplex PCR; TCRdb's table is partial and in-frame only. From that table come the V and J calls and clone size; the DNA was used to work out D and trimming. The table lists 200,000 to 250,000 clones, about 90% of them singletons, with roughly 2.4% in the top ten. There are 18 residues in the CDR3. Trimming at V came to 6 bases and at J to 2 bases, leaving 10 bases not matched to a gene. In germline, CDR1 is SGHNT, CDR2 YYREEE (reference sequence). The sequence came from a woman between 45 and 65 years old with acute or convalescent COVID-19. Material: peripheral blood. J is TRBJ2-3 and V is TRBV5-4, with 15 bases matching TRBD2. CDR3 bases: TGTGCCAGCAACCTAGAAGGACTAGCGGGAGGGGTCACAGATACGCAGTATTTT. This encodes CASNLEGLAGGVTDTQYF.